The 21 T cell receptor beta chains below were found in one sample sequenced in a study of shared clonotypes between healthy human individuals. Libraries were prepared by immunoSEQ multiplex PCR; TCRdb keeps only in-frame clonotypes and omits some of them. The data show some 1.5 million clones, 95% to 99% seen once. The specimen sequenced was naive CD4+ T cells sorted from blood. The subset is: CD45RA+ positively selected. These receptors all stem from a man aged 30-40 years in good health.

CDR3 bases: TGTGCCAGCAGCTTAGGAGGGACAGAGATCTCTGGGGCCAACGTCCTGACTTTC. Its protein product is CASSLGGTEISGANVLTF. The rearrangement links TRBV7-9 to TRBJ2-6; 7 bases are shared with TRBD1. This CDR3 region has 18 residues. Germline CDR1 is SEHNR and CDR2 is FQNEAQ (reference sequence). J lost 0 bases, V lost 1 base, and 6 bases had no gene match.

The rearrangement links TRBV5-4 to TRBJ2-3; D is uncertain. There are 13 residues in the CDR3. Germline V gives CDR1 SGHNT, CDR2 YYREEE (reference sequence). Trimming took off 9 bases at V and 5 bases at J, with 16 bases between the two ends. CDR3 residues: CATTPRSLDTQYF. The CDR3 region has the DNA TGTGCCACCACCCCTAGGAGTCTAGATACGCAGTATTTT.

On this clone itself: The identical CDR3 is also encoded by other nucleotide sequences in the sample. The gene calls are TRBV5-1 and TRBJ2-7, with D hard to call. The V gene lost 0 bases and the J gene lost 7 bases, with 8 bases spanning the gap. Looked up from germline, CDR1 is SGHRS and CDR2 is YFSETQ. This CDR3 spans 12 amino acids. The CDR3 nucleotides are TGCGCCAGCAGCTTGGACCGCGTTGAGCAGTACTTC. Translation: CASSLDRVEQYF.

The gene calls are TRBV7-2 and TRBJ1-3; no clear D gene. The germline gives CDR1 SGHTA, CDR2 FQGNSA. V was cut by 1 base and J by 1 base, with 8 bases left in between. CDR3 length: 15 amino acids. The CDR3 loop reads CASSLVAESGNTIYF. CDR3 coding DNA: TGTGCCAGCAGCTTAGTCGCAGAGTCTGGAAACACCATATATTTT.

The chain uses TRBV5-1 and TRBJ2-1; 8 positions match TRBD2. The CDR3 sequence is 14 residues long. Trimming removed 2 bases from V and 14 bases from J; junction bases left unmatched: 12. Per germline, CDR1 SGHRS and CDR2 YFSETQ. The CDR3, as DNA: TGCGCCAGCAGCTTCTCAACGGGGGGGAAGAGAGAGTTCTTC. Amino acid sequence: CASSFSTGGKREFF.

This clone was found once. The chain recombines TRBV7-2 with TRBJ2-3, with D perhaps TRBD1 or TRBD2 (5 bases each). The CDR3 has 17 residues. CDR1 is SGHTA and CDR2 is FQGNSA in the germline V gene. Trimming removed 0 bases from V and 4 bases from J, with 17 bases in between. The CDR3 DNA follows: TGTGCCAGCAGCTTAGCCCTGGGACCCCGAGGACCAGATACGCAGTATTTT. It yields the protein CASSLALGPRGPDTQYF.

This chain links TRBV7-9 with TRBJ2-1, with D uncertain. V was cut by 2 bases and J by 9 bases, with 8 bases left in between. Germline-derived CDR1 and CDR2 are SEHNR and FQNEAQ (reference sequence). The CDR3 contains 12 residues. The CDR3 sequence: CASSLQSFEQFF. CDR3 sequence (DNA): TGTGCCAGCAGCTTACAATCATTTGAGCAGTTCTTC.

The CDR3 is CASSWRQGVRSVLEQFF. The CDR3 DNA reads as TGTGCCAGCAGCTGGAGACAGGGGGTTCGCTCCGTTCTTGAGCAGTTCTTC. The chain carries TRBV7-2 and TRBJ2-1; 9 bases align to TRBD1. The CDR3 contains 17 residues. The germline V gene encodes CDR1 SGHTA and CDR2 FQGNSA. V lost 4 bases and J lost 9; bases outside the gene matches: 16. The full variable domain, with the rest looked up from reference TRBV7-2 and TRBJ2-1, is GAGVSQSPSNKVTEKGKDVELRCDPISGHTALYWYRQSLGQGLEFLIYFQGNSAPDKSGLPSDRFSAERTGGSVSTLTIQRTQQEDSAVYLCASSWRQGVRSVLEQFFGPGTRLTVL.

About this clone itself: The same CDR3 arises from other DNA sequences in this sample as well. The chain couples TRBV10-3 to TRBJ2-1, with unresolved D. The V gene's germline CDR1 is ENHRY and CDR2 SYGVKD. This CDR3 is built from 11 residues. Between the trimmed V and J ends, which lost 6 bases and 8 bases, there was a span of 8 bases. CDR3 residues: CAISAGDEQFF. The CDR3 nucleotides are TGTGCCATCAGCGCCGGCGATGAGCAGTTCTTC.

The V call is TRBV25-1, the J call TRBJ1-2; 7 nucleotides line up with TRBD1. The CDR3 sequence is 13 residues long. V lost 6 bases to trimming and J lost 8 bases; unmatched junction nucleotides: 9. Germline values: CDR1 MGHDK, CDR2 SYGVNS. The DNA of the CDR3 is TGTGCCAGCAGAAAACAGGGGTTGGAAGGCTACACCTTC. As protein: CASRKQGLEGYTF.

This clone was counted once. The V gene is TRBV29-1, the J gene TRBJ2-3, with a weak D call TRBD2 (5 bases). CDR3 length: 13 amino acids. Looked up from germline, CDR1 is SQVTM and CDR2 is ANQGSEA. The germline V and J ends were trimmed by 7 bases and 0 bases, with 11 bases remaining between them. The CDR3 loop is CSGTRTSTDTQYF. CDR3 DNA sequence: TGCAGCGGAACTAGGACCAGCACAGATACGCAGTATTTT.

The chain is built from TRBV6-1 and TRBJ2-7; no reliable D call. CDR1 MNHNS and CDR2 SASEGT come from the germline V gene. Trimming took 4 bases from V and 5 from J, leaving 15 bases between them. This CDR3 comprises 14 residues. CDR3 DNA sequence: TGTGCCAGCAGTGCAGGTCTGGACCTGCACGAGCAGTACTTC. Encoded protein: CASSAGLDLHEQYF.

The V call is TRBV14, the J call TRBJ2-3, with 9 nucleotides matching TRBD2. Germline-derived CDR1 and CDR2 are SGHDN and FVKESK. With V trimmed by 4 bases and J by 2 bases, 10 bases remained unmatched. The CDR3 has 17 amino acids. The CDR3 loop is CASSRPGLAGLTDTQYF. In DNA form, the CDR3 reads TGTGCCAGCAGCCGCCCGGGGCTAGCGGGACTCACAGATACGCAGTATTTT.

The chain carries TRBV9 and TRBJ2-1, with D possibly being TRBD1 (5 bases). The V end lost 3 bases, the J end lost 0 bases, and 16 bases lay between the germline ends. The germline V gene encodes CDR1 SGDLS and CDR2 YYNGEE. This CDR3 spans 17 amino acids. CDR3 sequence: CASSATRTGSSYNEQFF. The CDR3 DNA is TGTGCCAGCAGCGCAACTCGTACAGGTAGCTCCTACAATGAGCAGTTCTTC.

Regarding this clone: Additional DNA sequences in this sample encode the identical CDR3. V usage is TRBV28 and J usage is TRBJ1-5; D gene uncertain. Trimming shortened V by 3 bases and J by 5 bases, and 5 bases separated the two germline ends. Germline V gene lookup returns CDR1 MDHEN and CDR2 SYDVKM. The CDR3 is made up of 12 amino acids. The CDR3 reads CASSLRDQPQHF. DNA of the CDR3: TGTGCCAGCAGTTTGAGGGATCAGCCCCAGCATTTT.

The chain couples TRBV2 to TRBJ2-2; D not resolved. V dropped 6 bases and J dropped 5 bases, with 10 bases sitting between them. CDR1 and CDR2 from the germline V gene are SNHLY and FYNNEI. The CDR3 sequence is 13 residues long. CDR3 DNA sequence: TGTGCCAGCAGCGCAACAATGACCGGGGAGCTGTTTTTT. It is translated as CASSATMTGELFF.

The chain carries TRBV30 and TRBJ2-7, with a weak D call TRBD2 (6 bases). With 4 bases removed from V and 2 bases from J, the gap between germline ends came to 15 bases. CDR1 and CDR2 from the germline V gene are GTSNPN and SVGIG (reference sequence). The CDR3 totals 14 residues. CDR3 sequence (DNA): TGTGCCTGGAATACCGGGACTGTAACCTACGAGCAGTACTTC. Translation: CAWNTGTVTYEQYF.

The gene calls are TRBV27 and TRBJ2-1, with 10 bases matching TRBD2. The CDR3 consists of 16 residues. V lost 7 bases to trimming and J lost 4 bases; unmatched junction nucleotides: 10. Germline loops: CDR1 MNHEY, CDR2 SMNVEV (reference sequence). CDR3 region: CASNQLAGRQYNEQFF. The CDR3 nucleotides read TGTGCCAGCAACCAACTAGCGGGACGACAATACAATGAGCAGTTCTTC.

The chain is built from TRBV2 and TRBJ1-4, with D possibly being TRBD1 (6 bases). The germline gives CDR1 SNHLY, CDR2 FYNNEI. The CDR3 runs to 16 residues. With 8 bases removed from V and 0 bases from J, the gap between germline ends came to 16 bases. This chain's CDR3 is CASVPRDKSTNEKLFF. DNA for the CDR3: TGTGCCAGCGTACCCCGGGACAAATCAACTAATGAAAAACTGTTTTTT.

The V and J genes are TRBV28 and TRBJ2-3, with 9 nucleotides matching TRBD2. Per the germline V gene, CDR1 is MDHEN and CDR2 is SYDVKM. The V segment lost 3 bases and the J segment 8 bases; nucleotides outside the gene matches: 3. The CDR3 runs 13 residues. The CDR3 coding sequence is TGTGCCAGCAGTTTGATTAGCGGGGGTACGCAGTATTTT. Translated, it gives CASSLISGGTQYF.

Note on this clone: The same CDR3 arises from other DNA sequences in this sample as well. The V and J genes are TRBV28 and TRBJ1-1; D call uncertain. Trimming removed 6 bases at V and 1 base at J, with 6 bases between. In germline, CDR1 is MDHEN, CDR2 SYDVKM. This CDR3 has 12 amino acids. CDR3 nucleotide sequence: TGTGCCAGCAGCCTTTCGAACACTGAAGCTTTCTTT. It yields the protein CASSLSNTEAFF.